This T cell receptor beta chain was documented in a study of regulatory T cells in long-lasting Graves disease. Building the TCR beta libraries relied on iRepertoire HTBI primers, and CDR3 regions underwent Arm-PCR. TCRdb used MiXCR to reprocess the multiplex PCR reads, holding one entry per CDR3 protein. The sample includes 400,000 to 650,000 distinct CDR3 sequences, 15% to 20% seen only once; the top ten take roughly 25%. This clonotype appeared many times. Time point here: newly diagnosed GD, antithyroid drugs for less than 3 months. PBMC-extracted RNA yielded the TCR library. Enrollment of patients was through an endocrinology department in Xi'an, China. A further study also used this sample, focusing on T cells in Graves' hyperthyroidism and ophthalmopathy.

The material was peripheral blood mononuclear cells (PBMCs), obtained at new diagnosis, from a patient treated with antithyroid drugs. The clonotype comes from a woman aged 40-60 years with Graves disease.

The CDR3 DNA is TGCGCCAGCAGGCGGCGGTTACCGACGAACACCGGGGAGCTGTTTTTT. Translated: CASRRRLPTNTGELFF. The V gene is TRBV5-1, the J gene TRBJ2-2; D uncertain. The CDR3 extends over 16 amino acids. Trimming removed 5 bases from V and 0 bases from J, with 14 bases in between. The germline CDR1 and CDR2 sequences are SGHRS and YFSETQ. The whole variable domain, filled in from reference TRBV5-1 and TRBJ2-2, reads KAGVTQTPRYLIKTRGQQVTLSCSPISGHRSVSWYQQTPGQGLQFLFEYFSETQRNKGNFPGRFSGRQFSNSRSEMNVSTLELGDSALYLCASRRRLPTNTGELFFGEGSRLTVL.